The next 17 T cell receptor beta chains were all read from a single sample in a study of T cells in women clearing cervical HPV infection. TCRdb keeps only in-frame clones here, not all; method: immunoSEQ multiplex PCR. The specimen's table records 18,000 or so clones. The sequencing sample was made of blood buffy coat. The receptors here all came from a woman aged 18 to 75 with a cervical HPV16 infection that either progressed to CIN3+ or cleared (not recorded which).

Of note for this clone: Read data end 3 residues before the CDR3 end; the end is taken from the germline J gene. This sequence joins TRBV12-5 and TRBJ1-6; D is uncertain. The germline V and J ends were trimmed by 1 base and 5 bases, with 9 bases remaining between them. Per the germline V gene, CDR1 is LGHNT and CDR2 is FRNRAP. The CDR3 totals 15 residues. CDR3 protein: CASGLDSFDNSPLHF. Incomplete CDR3 DNA: TGTGCTAGTGGTTTGGACAGCTTTGATAATTCACCC.

For this clone: The junction departs from germline at one end; a sequencing error may be responsible. CDR3 amino acids: CASSPLDRAGHEQYF. Incomplete CDR3 DNA: TGCGCCAGCAGCCCTCTCGACAGGGCCGGTCACGAG. This sequence joins TRBV4-2 and TRBJ2-7, with TRBD1 identical over 7 bases. The read gets to within 3 residues of the CDR3 end, and the germline J gene fills in the rest. CDR1 LGHNA and CDR2 YNFKEQ come from the germline V gene. The length of the CDR3 is 15 residues.

CDR3 in amino acids: CASVAGANTGELFF. The CDR3 DNA, read in part, is TGTGCCAGCGTAGCGGGAGCGAACACCGGGGAG. V and J are TRBV19 and TRBJ2-2, with 9 bases fitting TRBD2. The read falls 3 residues short of the CDR3 end, and the missing part is taken from the germline J gene. The CDR3 has 14 amino acids. With V trimmed by 9 bases and J by 0 bases, 2 bases remained unmatched. Germline V gene sequence: CDR1 LNHDA, CDR2 SQIVND (reference sequence).

Points on this clone: Read data end 3 residues before the CDR3 end; the end is taken from the germline J gene. The chain joins TRBV19 to TRBJ1-5; tentatively, D is TRBD1 (5 bases). The germline V gene encodes CDR1 LNHDA and CDR2 SQIVND (reference sequence). The ends were cut back, 4 bases at V and 1 base at J, with 11 bases in the middle. CDR3 size: 15 residues. This CDR3 is CASSTRQRSNQPQHF. The covered CDR3 bases are TGTGCCAGTAGTACAAGACAGAGAAGCAATCAGCCC.

CDR3 DNA, as far as it was read: TGTGCCAGCAGTGGGACGGACAGGTACCAAGAGACC. Amino acid sequence: CASSGTDRYQET. The entire CDR3 protein reads CASSGTDRYQETQYF. The chain is built from TRBV25-1 and TRBJ2-5, with 7 bases fitting TRBD1. The read is 3 residues too short to cover the CDR3 end, so that end is filled in from the germline J gene. V was pared by 4 bases and J by 0 bases, with 5 bases of the junction left unmatched. This CDR3 is 15 amino acids long. CDR1 is MGHDK, CDR2 SYGVNS, per germline. Variable domain in full (rest from reference TRBV25-1 and TRBJ2-5): EADIYQTPRYLVIGTGKKITLECSQTMGHDKMYWYQQDPGMELHLIHYSYGVNSTEKGDLSSESTVSRIRTEHFPLTLESARPSHTSQYLCASSGTDRYQETQYFGPGTRLLVL.

In regard to this clone: The read falls 3 residues short of the CDR3 end, and the missing part is taken from the germline J gene. V gene TRBV18 combines with J gene TRBJ1-4, with a weak D call TRBD1 (5 bases). The CDR3 is 13 amino acids. V lost 4 bases and J 5 bases, leaving 8 bases between the germline ends. Germline CDR1 KGHSH, CDR2 LQKENI. CDR3 loop: CASSRGRNEKLFF. The part of the CDR3 DNA that was read is TGTGCCAGCTCACGGGGCAGGAATGAAAAA. Based on the CDR3 plus reference TRBV18 and TRBJ1-4, the full variable domain is NAGVMQNPRHLVRRRGQEARLRCSPMKGHSHVYWYRQLPEEGLKFMVYLQKENIIDESGMPKERFSAEFPKEGPSILRIQQVVRGDSAAYFCASSRGRNEKLFFGSGTQLSVL.

The sequenced part of the CDR3 DNA is TGTGCCAGCAGCCCCCTGGGGGGGCTAGGTGAGACC. It is translated as CASSPLGGLGET. In full, the CDR3 is CASSPLGGLGETQYF. The chain recombines TRBV5-6 with TRBJ2-5; a weak D match, TRBD2 (7 bases). The read finishes 3 residues shy of the CDR3 end, and the germline J gene is used to complete it. Trimming removed 4 bases at V and 5 bases at J, with 18 bases between. This CDR3 is 15 amino acids long. Looked up from germline, CDR1 is SGHDT and CDR2 is YYEEEE. Full variable domain (missing parts from reference TRBV5-6 and TRBJ2-5): DAGVTQSPTHLIKTRGQQVTLRCSPKSGHDTVSWYQQALGQGPQFIFQYYEEEERQRGNFPDRFSGHQFPNYSSELNVNALLLGDSALYLCASSPLGGLGETQYFGPGTRLLVL.

A note on this clone: Read coverage stops 3 residues before the CDR3 terminus; the germline J gene supplies the remainder. The chain combines TRBV19 with TRBJ1-5; D unresolved. Germline V gene sequence: CDR1 LNHDA, CDR2 SQIVND (reference sequence). The CDR3 is made up of 14 amino acids. V was pared by 5 bases and J by 2 bases, with 10 bases between. CDR3 sequence: CASSGGAGNQPQHF. The covered CDR3 bases are TGTGCCAGTAGTGGCGGCGCGGGCAATCAGCCC.

As to this clone: The read ends 3 residues shy of where the CDR3 ends; the end is completed using the germline J gene. The chain combines TRBV20-1 with TRBJ2-2, with a tentative D call TRBD2 (7 bases). Germline CDR1 and CDR2: DFQATT and SNEGSKA (reference sequence). With 6 bases removed from V and 10 bases from J, the gap between germline ends came to 21 bases. CDR3 length: 14 amino acids. CDR3 in amino acids: CSARDGTGGEELFF. CDR3 DNA (partial): TGCAGTGCGAGGGACGGGACGGGGGGCGAGGAG.

Incomplete CDR3 DNA: TGTGCCACCATGGGGCTAGCGGGACTGTCGGGTACG. It encodes CATMGLAGLSGT. The complete CDR3 reads CATMGLAGLSGTQYF. J is TRBJ2-3 and V is TRBV6-2 or TRBV6-3, with 9 bases fitting TRBD2. The read gets to within 3 residues of the CDR3 end, and the germline J gene fills in the rest. Germline values: CDR1 MNHEY, CDR2 SVGEGT. Losses at the gene ends were 10 bases for V and 8 bases for J; bases not matched to a gene: 16. This CDR3 region has 15 residues.

Concerning this clone itself: The read stops 3 residues short of the end of the CDR3; the missing end is completed from the germline J gene. The V call is TRBV7-9, the J call TRBJ1-3, with no clear D. The ends were cut back, 1 base at V and 0 bases at J, with 7 bases in the middle. CDR3 size: 15 residues. Germline CDR1 SEHNR, CDR2 FQNEAQ (reference sequence). The DNA read from the CDR3 is TGTGCCAGCAGCTTAGAGGCAGGCTCTGGAAACACC. Protein sequence: CASSLEAGSGNT. The full CDR3 sequence reads CASSLEAGSGNTIYF.

About this clone: Sequencing ends 3 residues short of the CDR3 end; the germline J gene provides the rest. J is TRBJ2-3 and V is TRBV2, with D tentatively TRBD1 or TRBD2 (6 bases each). The germline V gene has CDR1 SNHLY and CDR2 FYNNEI. V was cut by 6 bases and J by 1 base, with 14 bases left in between. This CDR3 region has 15 residues. CDR3 DNA, as far as it was read: TGTGCCAGCAGCATACAGGGAGGCGGCACAGATACG. Protein sequence: CASSIQGGGTDT. The CDR3 in full is CASSIQGGGTDTQYF. The variable domain in full, with the rest retrieved from reference TRBV2 and TRBJ2-3, is EPEVTQTPSHQVTQMGQEVILRCVPISNHLYFYWYRQILGQKVEFLVSFYNNEISEKSEIFDDQFSVERPDGSNFTLKIRSTKLEDSAMYFCASSIQGGGTDTQYFGPGTRLTVL.

Note on this clone: The read terminates 3 residues before the CDR3 end, so the remaining end is supplied by the germline J gene. The chain uses TRBV12-3 or TRBV12-4 and TRBJ2-5, with D perhaps matching TRBD2 (5 bases). This CDR3 is 13 amino acids long. V was pared by 7 bases and J by 1 base, with 10 bases between. CDR3 bases read: TGTGCCAGCACTCGGGGTAGCCAAGAGACC. The encoded protein is CASTRGSQET. The CDR3 in its entirety is CASTRGSQETQYF.

A note on this clone: Coverage ceases 3 residues before the CDR3 finishes, and the germline J gene fills in the end. The chain joins TRBV4-2 to TRBJ2-5; D might be TRBD1 or TRBD2, each matching 5 bases. Germline CDR1 is LGHNA and CDR2 is YNFKEQ. This CDR3 is built from 15 residues. Trimming removed 0 bases from V and 1 base from J, with 9 bases in between. The CDR3 loop is CASSQDSRGQETQYF. CDR3 DNA, as far as it was read: TGTGCCAGCAGCCAAGATTCGAGGGGCCAAGAGACC.

A word on this clone: The CDR3 extends 3 residues past the end of the read, so its final part is completed from the germline J gene. The chain has TRBV18 and TRBJ2-2; 9 bases line up with TRBD1. Germline V gene lookup returns CDR1 KGHSH and CDR2 LQKENI. This CDR3 spans 16 amino acids. The V and J ends lost 4 bases and 4 bases, in that order; junction bases with no gene match: 7. The CDR3 here is CASSLATGGRTGELFF. The sequenced part of the CDR3 DNA is TGTGCCAGCTCACTCGCGACAGGGGGTCGCACCGGGGAG.

A note on this clone: The read ends 3 residues before the CDR3 terminus; that terminus is restored from the germline J gene. The chain uses TRBV7-2 and TRBJ1-2; maybe TRBD1 (6 bases). The CDR3 has 15 residues. Germline V gene lookup returns CDR1 SGHTA and CDR2 FQGNSA. The CDR3 is CASSSLGHLSYDYTF. CDR3 bases read: TGTGCCAGCAGCTCCCTGGGACACCTATCCTACGAC.

As regards this clone: The read terminates 3 residues before the CDR3 end, so the remaining end is supplied by the germline J gene. The gene calls are TRBV12-3 or TRBV12-4 and TRBJ2-7, with D uncertain. The germline V and J ends were trimmed by 6 bases and 1 base, with 16 bases remaining between them. The CDR3 totals 15 residues. The CDR3 DNA, read in part, is TGTGCCAGCAGGGTTTTAAGTGGCAGTTCCTACGAG. It is translated as CASRVLSGSSYE. The full CDR3 sequence reads CASRVLSGSSYEQYF.